The 32 T cell receptor beta chains below all came from one sample that was sequenced in a study of graft-versus-host responses after intestinal transplantation. Using immunoSEQ multiplex PCR, the repertoire was profiled, and TCRdb retains in-frame clones only, with some absent. This table holds roughly 40,000 clones, more than 85% found once. The input for sequencing was PBMCs, taken 734 days after intestinal transplantation. These receptor sequences come from a human patient who received an intestinal transplant, so some T cells may come from the graft donor.

The chain uses TRBV11-2 and TRBJ1-2; perhaps TRBD1 as D (6 bases). Germline V gives CDR1 SGHAT, CDR2 FQNNGV. The CDR3 is made up of 18 amino acids. V lost 2 bases, J lost 6 bases, and 25 bases lay in between. The CDR3 DNA reads as TGTGCCAGCAGCTTAACGACTGACAGGTCCCCTGAATCCAATGGCTACACCTTC. Protein: CASSLTTDRSPESNGYTF.

The chain carries TRBV9 and TRBJ2-7; 8 bases match TRBD1. The germline CDR1 and CDR2 sequences are SGDLS and YYNGEE. Trimming at V came to 4 bases and at J to 1 base, leaving 4 bases not matched to a gene. The CDR3 has 14 residues. The CDR3 spells CASSPRTGSYEQYF. DNA of the CDR3: TGTGCCAGCAGCCCGCGGACAGGGTCCTACGAGCAGTACTTC.

This clone was recorded only once. The V and J genes are TRBV7-3 and TRBJ1-6; D is unresolved. In germline, CDR1 is SGHTA, CDR2 FQGTGA. Trimming pared 3 bases from V and 9 bases from J, leaving 18 bases between. CDR3 length: 16 residues. CDR3 nucleotide sequence: TGTGCCAGCAGCTTGCGACTGGGCTGGCTGGCTTCACCCCTCCACTTT. This gives the protein CASSLRLGWLASPLHF.

This clone was counted only a few times. This rearrangement joins TRBV6-5 to TRBJ2-7; 7 bases agree with TRBD1. V shed 8 bases, J shed 3 bases, and the junction held 13 bases outside the gene matches. The CDR3 loop spans 15 amino acids. The germline V gene encodes CDR1 MNHEY and CDR2 SVGAGI. CDR3 sequence reads: CASRPIPQGDYEQYF. In nucleotides, the CDR3 is TGTGCCAGCCGACCTATCCCCCAGGGGGACTACGAGCAGTACTTC.

The V call is TRBV7-9, the J call TRBJ2-7; D is perhaps TRBD1 or TRBD2 (5 bases each). Trimming removed 1 base at V and 4 bases at J, with 14 bases between. Germline assignment: CDR1 SEHNR and CDR2 FQNEAQ (reference sequence). This CDR3 contains 15 residues. The DNA of the CDR3 is TGTGCCAGCAGCTTAGTGGGCAGGGACGTTTACGAGCAGTACTTC. Amino acid sequence: CASSLVGRDVYEQYF.

The chain links TRBV6-1 to TRBJ1-5; D unclear. The CDR3 has 14 residues. The ends were cut back, 10 bases at V and 2 bases at J, with 15 bases in the middle. The V gene's germline CDR1 is MNHNS and CDR2 SASEGT. CDR3: CATDAPAGNQPQHF. The CDR3 DNA follows: TGTGCCACCGACGCCCCGGCGGGCAATCAGCCCCAGCATTTT.

The table lists this clone with a count of one. The chain has TRBV7-9 and TRBJ2-1; 8 positions agree with TRBD2. Looked up from germline, CDR1 is SEHNR and CDR2 is FQNEAQ (reference sequence). This CDR3 spans 15 amino acids. J gave up 8 bases and V 1 base, and 7 bases lay outside the gene matches. Here the CDR3 reads CASSLVSGSTHEQFF. Here the CDR3 DNA reads TGTGCCAGCAGCTTAGTCAGCGGGAGTACCCATGAGCAGTTCTTC.

The chain has TRBV6-5 and TRBJ2-7; TRBD2 matches 8 bases. V dropped 7 bases and J dropped 2; count of bases not matched to a gene: 4. Germline CDR1 is MNHEY and CDR2 is SVGAGI. This CDR3 contains 13 residues. CDR3 in amino acids: CASTPGRAYEQYF. CDR3 sequence (DNA): TGTGCCAGCACACCCGGGAGGGCCTACGAGCAGTACTTC.

The rearrangement joins TRBV9 to TRBJ2-1; maybe TRBD2 (5 bases). The V gene's germline CDR1 is SGDLS and CDR2 YYNGEE. V lost 0 bases, J lost 6 bases, and 25 bases lay in between. CDR3 length equals 19 residues. The CDR3 DNA sequence: TGTGCCAGCAGCGTAGCTCCTCACCGGCCGGGGAGAGGCTCCAATGAGCAGTTCTTC. It codes for CASSVAPHRPGRGSNEQFF.

The chain employs TRBV4-1 and TRBJ1-6; D is unclear. The CDR3 covers 13 residues. Germline values: CDR1 MGHRA, CDR2 YSYEKL. Trimming left V 0 bases short and J 8 bases short, with 5 bases between. The CDR3 coding sequence is TGCGCCAGCAGCCAAGAAGTTCATTCACCCCTCCACTTT. This codes for CASSQEVHSPLHF.

The chain uses TRBV29-1 and TRBJ1-6; no firm D call. CDR1 is SQVTM and CDR2 is ANQGSEA in the germline V gene. The CDR3 runs to 13 residues. Trimming took off 5 bases at V and 5 bases at J, with 10 bases between the two ends. The CDR3 loop reads CSVQTGDNSPLHF. For the CDR3, the DNA is TGCAGCGTTCAGACCGGAGATAATTCACCCCTCCACTTT.

This chain links TRBV15 with TRBJ2-7; TRBD1 agrees at 10 bases. The V and J ends lost 5 bases and 3 bases, in that order; junction bases with no gene match: 4. Germline CDR1 and CDR2: LNHNV and YYDKDF (reference sequence). The CDR3 length is 14 residues. CDR3 loop: CATSDGTGDYEQYF. In DNA form, the CDR3 reads TGTGCCACCAGCGACGGGACAGGGGACTACGAGCAGTACTTC.

In its sample, this clone was seen once. This sequence joins TRBV10-3 and TRBJ1-2; D may be TRBD1 (5 bases). The CDR3 totals 16 residues. The germline gives CDR1 ENHRY, CDR2 SYGVKD. The V end was cut by 5 bases, the J end by 8 bases, with 24 bases between. The CDR3 loop reads CAISNPKTYPGRGYTF. The CDR3 DNA reads as TGTGCCATCAGTAACCCAAAGACCTACCCGGGGCGGGGCTACACCTTC.

The rearrangement joins TRBV5-1 to TRBJ1-1; D ambiguous. Germline V gene sequence: CDR1 SGHRS, CDR2 YFSETQ. This CDR3 spans 16 amino acids. V shed 0 bases and J shed 1 base, with 13 bases lying between them. CDR3 region: CASSLVSGVENTEAFF. CDR3 DNA: TGCGCCAGCAGCTTGGTGAGCGGGGTGGAGAACACTGAAGCTTTCTTT. The full variable domain, with the rest looked up from reference TRBV5-1 and TRBJ1-1, is KAGVTQTPRYLIKTRGQQVTLSCSPISGHRSVSWYQQTPGQGLQFLFEYFSETQRNKGNFPGRFSGRQFSNSRSEMNVSTLELGDSALYLCASSLVSGVENTEAFFGQGTRLTVV.

This clone occurred once. The rearrangement uses TRBV9 and TRBJ2-3, with TRBD2 matching over 7 bases. Germline CDR1 reads SGDLS; CDR2 reads YYNGEE. The CDR3 totals 16 residues. V lost 2 bases and J lost 2; bases outside the gene matches: 8. CDR3 sequence: CASSVSGTTDTDTQYF. For the CDR3, the DNA is TGTGCCAGCAGCGTCAGTGGGACTACCGACACAGATACGCAGTATTTT. The variable domain in full, completed from reference TRBV9 and TRBJ2-3, reads DSGVTQTPKHLITATGQRVTLRCSPRSGDLSVYWYQQSLDQGLQFLIQYYNGEERAKGNILERFSAQQFPDLHSELNLSSLELGDSALYFCASSVSGTTDTDTQYFGPGTRLTVL.

The chain recombines TRBV7-3 with TRBJ1-2; TRBD1 aligns across 9 bases. V dropped 3 bases and J dropped 8; count of bases not matched to a gene: 7. CDR3 length: 14 amino acids. CDR1 and CDR2 from the germline V gene are SGHTA and FQGTGA. CDR3 sequence reads: CASSFTGGADGYTF. In DNA, the CDR3 is TGTGCCAGCAGCTTTACAGGGGGCGCGGACGGCTACACCTTC.

The chain couples TRBV28 to TRBJ1-5; D is uncertain. Germline V CDR1 and CDR2: MDHEN, SYDVKM. The CDR3 covers 17 residues. Trimming took off 5 bases at V and 16 bases at J, with 33 bases between the two ends. The CDR3 DNA is TGTGCCAGCAGTAGTTTCTTATTAAAGGAGATGGTATGGCGCCATCATTTT. Translated, it gives CASSSFLLKEMVWRHHF.

This sequence joins TRBV7-9 and TRBJ2-5; 8 bases fit TRBD1. The CDR3 is made up of 14 amino acids. Germline values: CDR1 SEHNR, CDR2 FQNEAQ (reference sequence). V lost 3 bases to trimming and J lost 4 bases; unmatched junction nucleotides: 4. The CDR3 DNA reads as TGTGCCAGCAGCTTCACTACAGGGGGAGAGACCCAGTACTTC. It encodes CASSFTTGGETQYF. The complete variable domain, with remaining parts taken from reference TRBV7-9 and TRBJ2-5, reads DTGVSQNPRHKITKRGQNVTFRCDPISEHNRLYWYRQTLGQGPEFLTYFQNEAQLEKSRLLSDRFSAERPKGSFSTLEIQRTEQGDSAMYLCASSFTTGGETQYFGPGTRLLVL.

This clone was recorded once. The gene calls are TRBV18 and TRBJ1-1; D remains unclear. CDR1 and CDR2 from the germline V gene are KGHSH and LQKENI. The V gene lost 5 bases and the J gene lost 0 bases, with 7 bases spanning the gap. This CDR3 spans 13 amino acids. DNA of the CDR3: TGTGCCAGCTCAAAGGACGTGAACACTGAAGCTTTCTTT. It encodes CASSKDVNTEAFF.

The chain employs TRBV4-1 and TRBJ2-6, with D perhaps TRBD2 (6 bases). The CDR3 has 18 amino acids. CDR1 and CDR2 from the germline V gene are MGHRA and YSYEKL. The ends were cut back, 4 bases at V and 2 bases at J, with 18 bases in the middle. The CDR3 nucleotides read TGCGCCAGCAGCCCCTACGGGACTGTGGCAGCTGGGGCCAACGTCCTGACTTTC. Translation gives CASSPYGTVAAGANVLTF.

This clone has just one count. V and J are TRBV30 and TRBJ1-2; D is undetermined. The germline V and J ends were trimmed by 3 bases and 0 bases, with 14 bases remaining between them. The CDR3 contains 15 residues. Per germline, CDR1 GTSNPN and CDR2 SVGIG (reference sequence). The CDR3 reads CAWRSVPFPNYGYTF. The CDR3, as DNA: TGTGCCTGGAGATCGGTCCCCTTCCCTAACTATGGCTACACCTTC.

This rearrangement joins TRBV30 to TRBJ1-2; no definite D call. The CDR3 spans 13 residues. V lost 1 base to trimming and J lost 4 bases, with 10 bases between them. CDR1 is GTSNPN and CDR2 is SVGIG in the germline V gene (reference sequence). The CDR3 loop is CAWSGALGYGYTF. CDR3 coding DNA: TGTGCCTGGAGTGGTGCATTAGGCTATGGCTACACCTTC.

A single count supports this clone. The J gene is TRBJ2-7, the V gene TRBV5-1, with a tentative D call TRBD1 (7 bases). Germline V gene data show CDR1 as SGHRS and CDR2 as YFSETQ. Trimming took off 7 bases at V and 8 bases at J, with 10 bases between the two ends. This CDR3 spans 10 amino acids. In nucleotides, the CDR3 is TGCGCCAGCCAGGGGGGCAAGCAGTACTTC. Its translation: CASQGGKQYF.

This chain uses TRBV27 with TRBJ2-6; 7 positions agree with TRBD2. Germline lookup yields CDR1 MNHEY and CDR2 SMNVEV (reference sequence). CDR3 size: 17 residues. J was trimmed by 4 bases and V by 0 bases; bases with no gene match: 6. The CDR3 loop reads CASSLSGGFSGANVLTF. The CDR3 DNA is TGTGCCAGCAGTTTATCGGGAGGGTTCTCGGGGGCCAACGTCCTGACTTTC.

This chain connects TRBV7-9 to TRBJ2-1, with D unclear. Germline V lookup: CDR1 SEHNR, CDR2 FQNEAQ (reference sequence). The germline V and J ends were trimmed by 7 bases and 5 bases, with 15 bases remaining between them. CDR3 length equals 14 residues. The CDR3 sequence is CASINGLSDNEQFF. CDR3 bases: TGTGCCAGCATCAACGGGTTGTCGGACAATGAGCAGTTCTTC.

The CDR3 region is CSVEATVSPDYGYTF. Here the CDR3 DNA reads TGCAGCGTTGAAGCGACAGTTTCCCCAGACTATGGCTACACCTTC. The gene calls are TRBV29-1 and TRBJ1-2, with D perhaps TRBD1 (5 bases). Germline CDR1 and CDR2: SQVTM and ANQGSEA. Trimming removed 1 base at V and 3 bases at J, with 15 bases between. The CDR3 runs 15 residues.

This chain uses TRBV6-5 with TRBJ2-7; 10 nucleotides agree with TRBD1. Per germline, CDR1 MNHEY and CDR2 SVGAGI. The CDR3 is 14 residues long. V lost 6 bases and J lost 4; bases outside the gene matches: 6. For the CDR3, the DNA is TGTGCCAGCAGCAAAGACAGGGGGCTATACGAGCAGTACTTC. Its translation is CASSKDRGLYEQYF.

In DNA form, the CDR3 reads TGTGCCAGCAGCCCACACGAGGGAGGTACGATCGGTGAGCAGTACTTC. It yields the protein CASSPHEGGTIGEQYF. The chain has TRBV7-9 and TRBJ2-7, with a tentative D call TRBD2 (6 bases). Germline CDR1 SEHNR, CDR2 FQNEAQ (reference sequence). Trimming removed 5 bases from V and 7 bases from J, with 24 bases in between. This CDR3 is built from 16 residues.

The CDR3, as DNA: TGTGCCAGCAGTGAACTTTACACCGGGGAGCTGTTTTTT. This encodes CASSELYTGELFF. The rearrangement joins TRBV25-1 to TRBJ2-2; D call uncertain. This CDR3 is built from 13 residues. V was trimmed by 2 bases and J by 3 bases, leaving 4 bases between them. CDR1 MGHDK and CDR2 SYGVNS come from the germline V gene.

This chain links TRBV4-1 with TRBJ1-2; the D gene is possibly TRBD1 (6 bases). Trimming pared 7 bases from V and 7 bases from J, leaving 13 bases between. CDR3 length: 12 amino acids. The V gene's germline CDR1 is MGHRA and CDR2 YSYEKL. Here the CDR3 reads CASTGDSFGYTF. The CDR3 DNA sequence: TGCGCCAGCACAGGGGATAGCTTTGGCTACACCTTC.

The J gene is TRBJ2-1, the V gene TRBV6-4; possibly TRBD2 for D (5 bases). In germline, CDR1 is MRHNA, CDR2 SNTAGT. The CDR3 spans 15 residues. V was pared by 4 bases and J by 8 bases, with 18 bases between. CDR3 in amino acids: CASSVEGSGNDEQFF. The CDR3 DNA follows: TGTGCCAGCAGTGTAGAAGGGAGTGGTAACGATGAGCAGTTCTTC.

The chain is built from TRBV7-9 and TRBJ1-3, with TRBD1 matching 7 bases. The J segment lost 7 bases and the V segment lost 5 bases, leaving 11 bases of the junction unmatched. Germline V gene data show CDR1 as SEHNR and CDR2 as FQNEAQ (reference sequence). This CDR3 is 15 amino acids long. The CDR3 region is CASSQGGLQTNTIYF. The CDR3 DNA follows: TGTGCCAGCAGCCAAGGGGGCCTTCAGACGAACACCATATATTTT.